The 3 T cell receptor beta chains presented below share a single source sample, sequenced in a study of Ad26.COV2.S vaccination and SARS-CoV-2 variants. As for treatment: some 20 received Ad26.COV2.S at low or high dose, single or two shots; five or six received placebo; per-sample allocation not given. Collection of the samples took place on day 63 after the first injection of vaccine or placebo. TCRdb keeps only in-frame clones here, not all; method: immunoSEQ multiplex PCR. The sample yields roughly 400,000 clones, approximately 90% seen once. Sequencing used peripheral blood, obtained in a trial of Ad26.COV2.S vaccine versus placebo. The receptor set was obtained from a person aged 18-65 years who received the Ad26.COV2.S COVID-19 vaccine or a placebo.

V gene TRBV7-9 combines with J gene TRBJ1-2; a weak D match, TRBD1 (6 bases). V lost 4 bases, J lost 4 bases, and 10 bases lay in between. Germline-derived CDR1 and CDR2 are SEHNR and FQNEAQ (reference sequence). This CDR3 has 13 amino acids. The CDR3 spells CASSSGQLYGYTF. CDR3 DNA sequence: TGTGCCAGCAGCTCCGGACAGCTCTATGGCTACACCTTC.

The rearrangement uses TRBV18 and TRBJ2-1, with D perhaps TRBD2 (6 bases). Trimming removed 1 base from V and 5 bases from J, with 6 bases in between. The CDR3 runs 13 residues. Per the germline V gene, CDR1 is KGHSH and CDR2 is LQKENI. DNA of the CDR3: TGTGCCAGCTCACCACGCGGGGACAATGAGCAGTTCTTC. Residues: CASSPRGDNEQFF.

The chain joins TRBV15 to TRBJ2-1, with 11 bases aligning to TRBD2. Germline lookup yields CDR1 LNHNV and CDR2 YYDKDF (reference sequence). Unmatched junction bases numbered 6, after V lost 0 bases and J lost 8 bases. The CDR3 loop spans 16 amino acids. CDR3 sequence reads: CATSRELAGGLDEQFF. DNA of the CDR3: TGTGCCACCAGCAGAGAGCTAGCGGGGGGCCTTGATGAGCAGTTCTTC.